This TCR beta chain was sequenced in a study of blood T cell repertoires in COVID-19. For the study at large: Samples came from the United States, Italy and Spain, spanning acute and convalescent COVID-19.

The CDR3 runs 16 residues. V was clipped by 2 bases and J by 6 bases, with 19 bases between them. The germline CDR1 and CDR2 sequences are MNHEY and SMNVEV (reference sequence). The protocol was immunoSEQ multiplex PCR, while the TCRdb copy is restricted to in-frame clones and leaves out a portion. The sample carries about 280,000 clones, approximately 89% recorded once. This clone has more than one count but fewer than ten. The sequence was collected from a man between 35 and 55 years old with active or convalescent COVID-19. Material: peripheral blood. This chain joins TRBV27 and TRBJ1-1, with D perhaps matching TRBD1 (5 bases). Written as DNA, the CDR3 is TGTGCCAGCAGTTTAGCCCCCTGGGGGGGTGCGGCTGAAGCTTTCTTT. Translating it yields CASSLAPWGGAAEAFF.